This T cell receptor (beta chain) was sequenced in a study of identical twins. Whole-study findings and limits: For out-of-frame beta sequences, excess twin sharing was weaker. Cross-sectional statistical analysis was relied on for the conclusions, without the same donors being followed. Cord blood beta clonotypes that were abundant carried fewer insertions, and memory repertoires showed no such trend.

The cDNA had a unique molecular identifier and a template-switch universal primer site. TCRdb re-called the 5' RACE reads with MiXCR, one entry per CDR3 protein. The sample contains approximately 210,000 distinct CDR3 sequences, roughly 15% of which appear only once. Details on this clonotype: The antigen is undetermined.

Germline V gene data show CDR1 as SEHNR and CDR2 as FQNEAQ (reference sequence). V lost 7 bases and J lost 6, with 13 bases in between. The CDR3 has 13 amino acids. These data also formed part of another study, on T cells expressing NK-cell markers.

Sequencing input: CD8+ T cells sorted from blood. V is TRBV7-9 and J is TRBJ2-1; perhaps TRBD2 as D (5 bases). This TCR was recovered from a woman aged 18 to 35 in good health. The CDR3 here is CASNQMDSNEQFF. The CDR3 bases are TGTGCCAGCAACCAAATGGACTCCAATGAGCAGTTCTTC.